The entry that follows covers one T cell receptor beta chain sequence. This clone was observed a few times. What this receptor recognizes is not known. Per-base qualities were not stored, and no clone one base away is much larger. This sample is drawn from a study of beta chain features in type 1 diabetes (dated by TCRdb to 2017 to 2018). Study-wide context: No differences in mean age, gender distribution, total cell number or subset yield were found between patients and healthy donors. Across all samples, approximately 98,000,000 sorted cells were examined, and cell number per subset correlated strongly with RNA yield. The study compared TCRB repertoires of sorted circulating CD4+ T cell subsets between recently diagnosed type 1 diabetes patients and matched healthy donors. Whereas all 28 donors provided naive and central memory subsets, regulatory and stem cell-like memory subsets were isolated from just 8 patients and roughly eight healthy donors. General study outcomes and caveats: Shorter templates might have been favored by PCR, but patient and control samples were amplified and corrected together, so both groups would have been affected equally by any skew. HLA sub-analyses involved small numbers of individuals, so any influence of HLA type on TCRB rearrangement remained unresolved. At VDJ recombination sites, patients with type 1 diabetes made fewer insertions and deleted more nucleotides, a pattern implying thymic rearrangement abnormalities. Naive, central memory and regulatory TCRB repertoires appeared to be more similar among patients than among healthy donors. Because cDNA was sequenced instead of genomic DNA, highly expressing activated cells could be over-represented, though the groups showed no difference in activation or CD3 levels. A moderate but significant shortening of TCRB CDR3 length was observed in type 1 diabetes patients in all four CD4+ subsets.

V drops 6 bases and J drops 4 bases, leaving 20 bases in between. The germline V gene encodes CDR1 SGHRS and CDR2 YFSETQ. The CDR3 runs 15 amino acids, cysteine and phenylalanine included. This entry keeps only the CDR3 DNA: 45 bases, framed from base 1. The entire isolated RNA was reverse transcribed using the High Capacity cDNA Reverse Transcription Kit, and thus expressed TCRB transcripts were sequenced. Deep immunoSEQ sequencing was applied to naive, central memory and regulatory T cell samples, giving an average of about 3.8 million total reads per sample. Sorted cells were lysed in RLT buffer, and RNA was extracted using DNase-treated RNeasy Micro or Mini kits according to cell number. To prevent cross-contamination, each cell subset was processed individually, whereas patient and healthy donor samples were processed jointly. The immunoSEQ multiplex PCR was used to amplify TCRB sequences from cDNA, generating 87-bp fragments that spanned the CDR3 region. Amplicons were sequenced on the Illumina HiSeq platform. The authors' analysis ran thus. Synthetic template baselines were used to correct PCR bias computationally, reads within Hamming distance 2 were collapsed together, and singletons that could not be merged were discarded. Reads were aligned against IMGT to assign V, D and J genes, CDR3 length and insertions or deletions at six rearrangement sites. Within each subset, clonotype counts were normalized to the number of sorted cells before true diversity and Gini coefficients were calculated with the tcR R package. The overlap coefficient, calculated on TCRB nucleotide sequences, was used to measure repertoire sharing. The table was pulled from immuneACCESS by TCRdb, which kept in-frame rearrangements only. Such tables lose some clones; where checked, under half of the loss comes from unresolved V genes, and the rest has no known cause. V, J and clone size are those of that table, while D and trimming were read from the DNA. The sample table contains roughly 160,000 clones; only one count was recorded for approximately 9% of them. The ten largest clones capture more than 0.45% of the sample.

Each donor gave one peripheral blood draw, around 100 mL on average, collected into heparinised tubes. Naive, central memory, regulatory and stem cell-like memory CD4+ T cells were sorted on a BD FACSAria II using a panel including CD45RO, CCR7, CD25, CD127, CD95 and CD27. Purity was above 98% for every sorted population. PBMCs were isolated immediately by Lymphoprep density gradient centrifugation and stained directly without culture. So that batch effects would be minimized, each experiment stained and sorted samples in pairs, pairing one healthy donor with one patient. This TCR derives from a woman aged 18-29 years with type 1 diabetes. The sequenced sample consisted of central memory CD4+ T cells from blood. The chain employs TRBV5-1 and TRBJ2-7; a weak D assignment points to TRBD2 (6 bases agree). The sequence in DNA is TGCGCCAGCATGGAGGGAGGCCATCCCATTTACGAGCAGTACTTC. Translated, it reads CASMEGGHPIYEQYF.